The clone carrying this T cell receptor (beta chain) was observed a handful of times. The antigen remains undetermined. This sample is part of a study of cytomegalovirus exposure and HLA in healthy donors. Whole-study findings and limits: In a later analysis, donors in an Asian-associated ancestry cluster reportedly had fewer N-insertions in productive TCRs than the cohort mean.

PCR used 60 Vbeta primers and 13 Jbeta primers. Method: immunoSEQ multiplex PCR; TCRdb's copy keeps in-frame clones and lacks some. Of some 150,000 clones listed, about 76% are singletons. The length of the CDR3 is 15 residues. Germline assignment: CDR1 MRHNA and CDR2 SNTAGT. V shed 6 bases, J shed 4 bases, and the junction held 9 bases outside the gene matches. J is TRBJ1-2 and V is TRBV6-4; 9 bases are a match to TRBD1. This sequence was found in a woman between 35 and 50 years old in good health and CMV-seronegative. Material: PBMCs. The CDR3 reads CASRASPGQGYGYTF. The DNA of the CDR3 is TGTGCCAGCAGAGCATCCCCGGGACAGGGCTATGGCTACACCTTC.